This is a list of T cell receptor beta chains from one sample in a study of tumour-infiltrating T cells in Burkitt lymphoma. Sequencing was performed with immunoSEQ multiplex PCR; in TCRdb, only in-frame clones are kept and a portion is missing. The sample consists of some 5,000 clones, about 17% of them appearing once. Sequencing was performed on tumor tissue. These TCRs come from a human donor with diffuse large B-cell lymphoma. The CDR3 runs from the conserved cysteine through the conserved F or W. A D gene is named only where the DNA matches it firmly. Only part of the rows carry a size: once, few, many, or a class if the clone is expanded.

d_call: .; cdr3_length: 14; clone_size: few; v_call: TRBV27; j_call: TRBJ2-5; cdr3_aa: CASSLSTGKKTQYF; cdr3_nt: TGTGCCAGCAGTTTATCCACAGGGAAAAAGACCCAGTACTTC
d_call: TRBD2; cdr3_length: 16; clone_size: few; v_call: TRBV19; j_call: TRBJ2-4; cdr3_aa: CASSMVTSGRGDIQYF; cdr3_nt: TGTGCCAGTAGTATGGTGACTAGCGGGAGAGGAGACATTCAGTACTTC
d_call: .; cdr3_length: 15; clone_size: .; v_call: TRBV7-3; j_call: TRBJ1-2; cdr3_aa: CASSSPGIGVYGYTF; cdr3_nt: TGTGCCAGCAGCTCTCCAGGGATTGGGGTCTATGGCTACACCTTC
d_call: .; cdr3_length: 14; clone_size: few; v_call: TRBV2; j_call: TRBJ2-5; cdr3_aa: CASKKTPAQETQYF; cdr3_nt: TGTGCCAGCAAGAAAACCCCCGCTCAGGAGACCCAGTACTTC
d_call: TRBD2; cdr3_length: 16; clone_size: .; v_call: TRBV2; j_call: TRBJ2-1; cdr3_aa: CATSSAGGLSYNEQFF; cdr3_nt: TGTGCCACCTCCAGTGCGGGGGGCCTATCCTACAATGAGCAGTTCTTC
d_call: TRBD2; cdr3_length: 16; clone_size: .; v_call: TRBV7-2; j_call: TRBJ2-1; cdr3_aa: CASRPARLAGANEQFF; cdr3_nt: TGTGCCAGCAGACCGGCCCGACTAGCGGGAGCCAATGAGCAGTTCTTC
d_call: .; cdr3_length: 13; clone_size: few; v_call: TRBV30; j_call: TRBJ1-4; cdr3_aa: CAFGASTNEKLFF; cdr3_nt: TGTGCCTTCGGGGCTTCAACTAATGAAAAACTGTTTTTT
d_call: TRBD1; cdr3_length: 14; clone_size: few; v_call: TRBV5-4; j_call: TRBJ2-3; cdr3_aa: CASSFTGDTDTQYF; cdr3_nt: TGTGCCAGCAGCTTCACAGGGGACACAGATACGCAGTATTTT
d_call: .; cdr3_length: 14; clone_size: .; v_call: TRBV11-2; j_call: TRBJ2-7; cdr3_aa: CASSLQGGLYEQYF; cdr3_nt: TGTGCCAGCAGCTTACAGGGGGGATTGTACGAGCAGTACTTC
d_call: .; cdr3_length: 13; clone_size: few; v_call: TRBV27; j_call: TRBJ2-2; cdr3_aa: CASSPRLPGELFF; cdr3_nt: TGTGCCAGCAGCCCTAGGTTGCCCGGGGAGCTGTTTTTT
d_call: .; cdr3_length: 14; clone_size: .; v_call: TRBV5-6; j_call: TRBJ2-1; cdr3_aa: CASNRDRDYNEQFF; cdr3_nt: TGTGCCAGCAACCGGGACCGCGACTACAATGAGCAGTTCTTC
d_call: .; cdr3_length: 12; clone_size: .; v_call: TRBV28; j_call: TRBJ2-3; cdr3_aa: CASQFSTDTQYF; cdr3_nt: TGTGCCAGTCAATTTTCCACAGATACGCAGTATTTT
d_call: .; cdr3_length: 17; clone_size: .; v_call: TRBV7-9; j_call: TRBJ2-7; cdr3_aa: CASSYEGGAGYRYEQYF; cdr3_nt: TGTGCCAGCAGCTACGAAGGAGGGGCGGGATACCGCTACGAGCAGTACTTC
d_call: .; cdr3_length: 14; clone_size: few; v_call: TRBV2; j_call: TRBJ1-1; cdr3_aa: CASSVAGALAEAFF; cdr3_nt: TGTGCCAGCAGTGTGGCAGGGGCTCTGGCTGAAGCTTTCTTT
d_call: .; cdr3_length: 16; clone_size: .; v_call: TRBV1; j_call: TRBJ2-4; cdr3_aa: CTSSQGNRASGNIQYF; cdr3_nt: TGCACCAGCAGCCAAGGAAATAGGGCTAGCGGAAACATTCAGTACTTC
d_call: .; cdr3_length: 17; clone_size: .; v_call: TRBV7-2; j_call: TRBJ2-1; cdr3_aa: CASSPRGAFSSYNEQFF; cdr3_nt: TGTGCCAGCAGCCCCCGCGGGGCCTTTAGCTCCTACAATGAGCAGTTCTTC
d_call: .; cdr3_length: 17; clone_size: .; v_call: TRBV27; j_call: TRBJ2-4; cdr3_aa: CASSSGLGGLAKNIQYF; cdr3_nt: TGTGCCAGCAGCTCGGGTTTGGGTGGATTAGCCAAAAACATTCAGTACTTC
d_call: .; cdr3_length: 14; clone_size: few; v_call: TRBV28; j_call: TRBJ2-5; cdr3_aa: CASHPSRGQETQYF; cdr3_nt: TGTGCCAGCCACCCGTCGCGGGGTCAAGAGACCCAGTACTTC
d_call: TRBD1; cdr3_length: 14; clone_size: .; v_call: TRBV23-1; j_call: TRBJ1-2; cdr3_aa: CASSPGQGHSGYTF; cdr3_nt: TGCGCCAGCAGCCCGGGACAGGGTCACTCTGGCTACACCTTC
d_call: .; cdr3_length: 13; clone_size: few; v_call: TRBV29-1; j_call: TRBJ2-1; cdr3_aa: CSAGAGYYNEQFF; cdr3_nt: TGCAGCGCCGGGGCCGGGTACTACAATGAGCAGTTCTTC
d_call: TRBD1; cdr3_length: 17; clone_size: .; v_call: TRBV15; j_call: TRBJ2-2; cdr3_aa: CATSRDHATGGSGELFF; cdr3_nt: TGTGCCACCAGCAGAGATCACGCGACAGGGGGGTCCGGGGAGCTGTTTTTT
d_call: .; cdr3_length: 17; clone_size: .; v_call: TRBV5-6; j_call: TRBJ2-2; cdr3_aa: CASSLPIPGSVTGELFF; cdr3_nt: TGTGCCAGCAGCTTACCTATTCCGGGTTCGGTCACCGGGGAGCTGTTTTTT
d_call: .; cdr3_length: 14; clone_size: .; v_call: TRBV10-2; j_call: TRBJ2-3; cdr3_aa: CASSSDSLTDTQYF; cdr3_nt: TGCGCCAGCAGCTCGGACTCCCTCACAGATACGCAGTATTTT
d_call: TRBD2; cdr3_length: 15; clone_size: few; v_call: TRBV27; j_call: TRBJ2-1; cdr3_aa: CASSVGGEVHNEQFF; cdr3_nt: TGTGCCAGCAGTGTGGGGGGGGAAGTGCACAATGAGCAGTTCTTC
d_call: .; cdr3_length: 12; clone_size: .; v_call: TRBV7-2; j_call: TRBJ2-2; cdr3_aa: CASSASTSKLFF; cdr3_nt: TGTGCCAGCAGCGCCTCGACTAGTAAGCTGTTTTTT
d_call: .; cdr3_length: 14; clone_size: .; v_call: TRBV28; j_call: TRBJ1-2; cdr3_aa: CASSRSGSNYGYTF; cdr3_nt: TGTGCCAGCAGTCGGAGCGGTTCTAACTATGGCTACACCTTC
d_call: TRBD1; cdr3_length: 14; clone_size: .; v_call: TRBV2; j_call: TRBJ2-2; cdr3_aa: CASSGDSHTGELFF; cdr3_nt: TGTGCCAGCAGTGGGGACAGTCACACCGGGGAGCTGTTTTTT